These 20 T cell receptor beta chains came from one sample sequenced in a study of OX40 agonist ivuxolimab in advanced cancers. Profiled with immunoSEQ multiplex PCR; TCRdb holds only in-frame clones, not every one. The sample lists more than 20,000 clones, under 90% occurring once. Sequenced material: CD4+ or CD8+ T cells sorted from blood, taken in a trial of the OX40 agonist ivuxolimab. These TCRs come from an adult with an advanced solid tumor such as melanoma, head and neck, liver or kidney cancer.

This chain joins TRBV7-9 and TRBJ1-3; no clear D gene. The germline V and J ends were trimmed by 5 bases and 7 bases, with 15 bases remaining between them. In germline, CDR1 is SEHNR, CDR2 FQNEAQ (reference sequence). The CDR3 length is 14 residues. CDR3 DNA sequence: TGTGCCAGCAGCCCAATTGATGAGTGGAACACCATATATTTT. Translating it yields CASSPIDEWNTIYF.

The CDR3 nucleotides are TGTGCCAGTAGTCCTGGACAGGGGGCAGTCTATGGCTACACCTTC. Its protein is CASSPGQGAVYGYTF. This chain uses TRBV19 with TRBJ1-2, with 11 bases aligning to TRBD1. The V and J ends lost 5 bases and 4 bases, in that order; junction bases with no gene match: 6. The length of the CDR3 is 15 residues. Per germline, CDR1 LNHDA and CDR2 SQIVND (reference sequence).

The genes are TRBV7-6 and TRBJ2-5; a possible D gene is TRBD1 (6 bases). Trimming pared 5 bases from V and 4 bases from J, leaving 17 bases between. CDR1 and CDR2 (germline): SGHVS, FNYEAQ. The CDR3 spans 15 residues. CDR3 DNA: TGTGCCAGCAGCCCCGAAGGGGGAAGAGGAGAGACCCAGTACTTC. It yields the protein CASSPEGGRGETQYF. Using reference TRBV7-6 and TRBJ2-5 for the parts outside the CDR3, the full variable domain is GAGVSQSPRYKVTKRGQDVALRCDPISGHVSLYWYRQALGQGPEFLTYFNYEAQQDKSGLPNDRFSAERPEGSISTLTIQRTEQRDSAMYRCASSPEGGRGETQYFGPGTRLLVL.

Written as DNA, the CDR3 is TGTGCCAGCAGTGAATGGGCAGCGGGGGCGGGGGATACGCAGTATTTT. Its translation: CASSEWAAGAGDTQYF. The chain combines TRBV25-1 with TRBJ2-3, with 8 bases that match TRBD2. V lost 1 base, J lost 6 bases, and 9 bases stayed unmatched. The CDR3 length is 16 residues. Per germline, CDR1 MGHDK and CDR2 SYGVNS.

J is TRBJ1-1 and V is TRBV27; possible D gene TRBD1, 6 bases. V was shortened by 2 bases and J by 4 bases, with 14 bases between the two germline ends. Germline V gives CDR1 MNHEY, CDR2 SMNVEV (reference sequence). The CDR3 loop spans 15 amino acids. The CDR3 nucleotides are TGTGCCAGCAGTTTAAATCGGGGGCTTGGCACTGAAGCTTTCTTT. Amino acid sequence: CASSLNRGLGTEAFF.

V gene TRBV6-5 combines with J gene TRBJ1-2; D is possibly TRBD1 (5 bases). Germline assignment: CDR1 MNHEY and CDR2 SVGAGI. V was pared by 3 bases and J by 8 bases, with 16 bases between. This CDR3 is 14 amino acids long. For the CDR3, the DNA is TGTGCCAGCAGTTATCTCTCCGGGGCGGGCGGCTACACCTTC. Its translation is CASSYLSGAGGYTF.

The chain is built from TRBV28 and TRBJ1-4; 10 bases are a match to TRBD1. This CDR3 has 15 residues. Germline trimming cut 4 bases from V and 7 bases from J; bases unmatched to any gene: 6. CDR1 MDHEN and CDR2 SYDVKM come from the germline V gene. The CDR3 sequence is CASSWEGTGVEKLFF. CDR3 nucleotides: TGTGCCAGCAGTTGGGAGGGGACAGGGGTTGAAAAACTGTTTTTT.

This chain joins TRBV29-1 and TRBJ1-1; 9 nucleotides align to TRBD1. CDR1 and CDR2 from the germline V gene are SQVTM and ANQGSEA. CDR3 length equals 12 residues. The V and J ends lost 5 bases and 4 bases, in that order; junction bases with no gene match: 2. CDR3 sequence reads: CSVLQGATEAFF. The CDR3 bases are TGCAGCGTTCTACAGGGGGCCACTGAAGCTTTCTTT.

The chain carries TRBV27 and TRBJ2-3; D unclear. The CDR3 contains 11 residues. Trimming removed 3 bases at V and 3 bases at J, with 1 base between. Looked up from germline, CDR1 is MNHEY and CDR2 is SMNVEV (reference sequence). This chain's CDR3 is CASSLTDTQYF. The CDR3 bases are TGTGCCAGCAGTTTGACAGATACGCAGTATTTT.

This clone occurred a few times. The chain employs TRBV7-8 and TRBJ1-1; D is possibly TRBD1 (5 bases). There are 17 residues in the CDR3. The V and J ends lost 5 bases and 0 bases respectively, with 19 bases between them. CDR1 is SGHVS, CDR2 FQNEAQ, per germline. DNA for the CDR3: TGTGCCAGCAGCAACCCAGGTTGGGGCCATTTGAACACTGAAGCTTTCTTT. Encoded protein: CASSNPGWGHLNTEAFF. The whole variable domain, filled in from reference TRBV7-8 and TRBJ1-1, reads GAGVSQSPRYKVAKRGQDVALRCDPISGHVSLFWYQQALGQGPEFLTYFQNEAQLDKSGLPSDRFFAERPEGSVSTLKIQRTQQEDSAVYLCASSNPGWGHLNTEAFFGQGTRLTVV.

The V gene is TRBV29-1, the J gene TRBJ2-3; 8 bases map to TRBD2. Germline values: CDR1 SQVTM, CDR2 ANQGSEA. V gave up 6 bases and J gave up 11 bases; unmatched junction bases: 10. The CDR3 spans 12 residues. CDR3 in amino acids: CSVLRGGREQYF. Written as DNA, the CDR3 is TGCAGCGTACTACGGGGGGGGCGAGAGCAGTATTTT.

The J gene is TRBJ2-1, the V gene TRBV7-2; 11 nucleotides align to TRBD2. Germline values: CDR1 SGHTA, CDR2 FQGNSA. This CDR3 is built from 14 residues. J gave up 8 bases and V 2 bases, and 2 bases lay outside the gene matches. The CDR3 nucleotides are TGTGCCAGCAGCTTACTAGCGGGGGGTGATGAGCAGTTCTTC. As protein: CASSLLAGGDEQFF.

The chain is built from TRBV6-1 and TRBJ2-1; 7 positions agree with TRBD1. The germline gives CDR1 MNHNS, CDR2 SASEGT. After removal of 8 bases from V and 2 bases from J, the junction contained 6 bases not matched to a gene. The CDR3 spans 14 residues. The CDR3 sequence: CASGTGTAYNEQFF. In DNA, the CDR3 is TGTGCCAGCGGAACCGGGACAGCCTACAATGAGCAGTTCTTC.

V is TRBV19 and J is TRBJ2-3; no reliable D call. Germline CDR1 and CDR2: LNHDA and SQIVND (reference sequence). V lost 5 bases and J 2 bases, leaving 11 bases between the germline ends. This CDR3 has 14 amino acids. The DNA for the CDR3 is TGTGCCAGTAGTCTAGGTTTCCTCACAGATACGCAGTATTTT. Its protein is CASSLGFLTDTQYF.

This clone was counted between two and nine times. The chain couples TRBV6-5 to TRBJ2-7; 11 bases map to TRBD1. Losses at the gene ends were 6 bases for V and 3 bases for J; bases not matched to a gene: 4. The germline CDR1 and CDR2 sequences are MNHEY and SVGAGI. The CDR3 has 14 amino acids. The DNA for the CDR3 is TGTGCCAGCAGAACCGGGACAGGGGGCTACGAGCAGTACTTC. Its protein product is CASRTGTGGYEQYF.

As regards this clone: One end of the junction does not line up with germline, which may come from a read error. The same CDR3 also results from other DNA sequences found in this sample. V gene TRBV28 combines with J gene TRBJ2-1; possibly TRBD1 or TRBD2 for D (6 bases each). Germline CDR1 is MDHEN and CDR2 is SYDVKM. This CDR3 spans 13 amino acids. The CDR3 DNA sequence: TGTGCCAGCAGTTTAAGGGGGGTAGGGGAGCAATTCTTC. This sequence encodes CASSLRGVGEQFF.

The chain carries TRBV21-1 and TRBJ2-7. TRBV21-1 corresponds to a pseudogene. This CDR3 is 15 amino acids long. The DNA for the CDR3 is TGTGCCAGCAGCAAAGCATGGCCAGGTCGGGACGAGCAGTACTTC. As protein: CASSKAWPGRDEQYF.

This chain uses TRBV7-2 with TRBJ2-1, with D perhaps matching TRBD1 or TRBD2 (5 bases each). The V end lost 2 bases, the J end lost 2 bases, and 10 bases lay between the germline ends. Germline V gene data show CDR1 as SGHTA and CDR2 as FQGNSA. The CDR3 covers 15 residues. The chain's CDR3 is CASSLRGSTYNEQFF. CDR3 DNA: TGTGCCAGCAGCTTACGGGGCTCTACCTACAATGAGCAGTTCTTC.

The chain employs TRBV6-1 and TRBJ1-2; D unresolved. CDR1 and CDR2 (germline): MNHNS, SASEGT. The V end lost 2 bases, the J end lost 1 base, and 11 bases lay between the germline ends. This CDR3 has 15 residues. The DNA for the CDR3 is TGTGCCAGCAGTGAATTTTATAGTGGTAACTATGGCTACACCTTC. Its translation is CASSEFYSGNYGYTF.

The chain employs TRBV5-4 and TRBJ1-2; possibly TRBD1 for D (6 bases). This CDR3 region has 14 residues. The germline gives CDR1 SGHNT, CDR2 YYREEE (reference sequence). V was pared by 0 bases and J by 2 bases, with 8 bases between. CDR3 sequence: CASSLDGTNYGYTF. The CDR3 DNA sequence: TGTGCCAGCAGCTTGGACGGGACAAACTATGGCTACACCTTC.